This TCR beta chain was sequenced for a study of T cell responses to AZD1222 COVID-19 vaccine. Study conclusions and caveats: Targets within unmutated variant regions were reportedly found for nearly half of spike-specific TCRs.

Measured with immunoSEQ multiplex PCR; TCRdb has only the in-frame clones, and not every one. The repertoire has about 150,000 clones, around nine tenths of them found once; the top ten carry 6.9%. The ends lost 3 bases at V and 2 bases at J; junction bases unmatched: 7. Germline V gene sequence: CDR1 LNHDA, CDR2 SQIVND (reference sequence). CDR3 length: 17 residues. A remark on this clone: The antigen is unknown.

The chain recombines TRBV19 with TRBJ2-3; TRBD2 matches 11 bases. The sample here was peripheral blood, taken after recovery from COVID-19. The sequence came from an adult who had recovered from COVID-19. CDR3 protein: CASSILLAGGPTDTQYF. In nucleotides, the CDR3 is TGTGCCAGTAGTATCTTGTTAGCGGGAGGGCCCACAGATACGCAGTATTTT.